The clone carrying this T cell receptor beta chain was seen a handful of times. The data were taken from a study of T cells in Graves' hyperthyroidism and ophthalmopathy. V shed 5 bases and J 6 bases; nucleotides not matched to a gene: 6. The CDR3 totals 13 residues. Germline V gives CDR1 SGDLS, CDR2 YYNGEE. From RNA transcripts, TCR beta CDR3 regions were amplified. Primed by the HTBI set, a first-round RT-PCR was run on the TCR CDR3. MiXCR was run by TCRdb on the multiplex PCR reads, yielding one entry per CDR3 protein. The data show about 640,000 distinct CDR3 sequences, with about 45% seen just once and less than 9.5% held by the top ten.

Sequences were obtained from peripheral blood or thyroid tissue (not recorded which). This sequence originates from an adult man with Graves' disease, either hyperthyroidism or ophthalmopathy (not recorded which). This chain links TRBV9 with TRBJ1-2; 8 nucleotides match TRBD1. The chain's CDR3 is CASRGQGVNGYTF. CDR3 coding DNA: TGTGCCAGCAGAGGACAGGGTGTCAATGGCTACACCTTC.